The 22 T cell receptor beta chains in this list originate from one sample, sequenced in a study of blood T cell repertoires in COVID-19. Measured with immunoSEQ multiplex PCR; TCRdb has only the in-frame clones, and not every one. This sample carries about 130,000 clones, around 74% of them seen once, and the ten largest clones take over 4.5%. Sequenced input: peripheral blood. These receptor sequences come from a man in his 60s with acute or convalescent COVID-19.

The rearrangement links TRBV5-6 to TRBJ1-1; tentatively, D is TRBD1 (6 bases). The CDR3 loop spans 14 amino acids. Per germline, CDR1 SGHDT and CDR2 YYEEEE. With 4 bases removed from V and 4 bases from J, the gap between germline ends came to 14 bases. CDR3: CASSPAIGGTEAFF. The CDR3 DNA sequence: TGTGCCAGCAGCCCCGCGATAGGGGGCACTGAAGCTTTCTTT. The variable domain in full, with the rest retrieved from reference TRBV5-6 and TRBJ1-1, is DAGVTQSPTHLIKTRGQQVTLRCSPKSGHDTVSWYQQALGQGPQFIFQYYEEEERQRGNFPDRFSGHQFPNYSSELNVNALLLGDSALYLCASSPAIGGTEAFFGQGTRLTVV.

The chain uses TRBV7-9 and TRBJ2-7; TRBD1 matches at 10 bases. CDR1 and CDR2 (germline): SEHNR, FQNEAQ (reference sequence). V shed 3 bases and J 5 bases; nucleotides not matched to a gene: 4. This CDR3 contains 14 residues. For the CDR3, the DNA is TGTGCCAGCAGCTTCCAGACAGGGGGCAACGAGCAGTACTTC. Translated, it gives CASSFQTGGNEQYF.

The count of this clone is one. The chain is built from TRBV11-1 and TRBJ2-3; TRBD2 matches 9 bases. J lost 6 bases, V lost 4 bases, and 11 bases had no gene match. The CDR3 has 16 amino acids. CDR1 and CDR2 from the germline V gene are SGHAT and FQDESV (reference sequence). In DNA form, the CDR3 reads TGTGCCAGCAGCTACCCGACTAGCGGAAATGGGGATACGCAGTATTTT. Amino acid sequence: CASSYPTSGNGDTQYF.

This clone was found once. The V call is TRBV10-3, the J call TRBJ2-1; the match to TRBD2 covers 8 bases. Germline V gene sequence: CDR1 ENHRY, CDR2 SYGVKD. The CDR3 contains 14 residues. V shed 4 bases and J 8 bases; nucleotides not matched to a gene: 7. CDR3 region: CAISGVAGTHEQFF. The CDR3 DNA is TGTGCCATCAGTGGGGTAGCGGGAACGCATGAGCAGTTCTTC.

J is TRBJ1-5 and V is TRBV6-6; D might be TRBD1 (6 bases). Per germline, CDR1 MNHNY and CDR2 SVGAGI (reference sequence). The V end lost 5 bases, the J end lost 1 base, and 12 bases lay between the germline ends. The CDR3 is 15 amino acids. The CDR3 here is CASSVQGRSNQPQHF. In nucleotides, the CDR3 is TGTGCCAGCAGTGTACAGGGTCGGAGCAATCAGCCCCAGCATTTT.

Only a few counts were recorded for this clone. The rearrangement joins TRBV25-1 to TRBJ1-2, with 7 bases that match TRBD1. V shed 8 bases, J shed 4 bases, and the junction held 10 bases outside the gene matches. Germline assignment: CDR1 MGHDK and CDR2 SYGVNS. CDR3 length equals 14 residues. CDR3 DNA: TGTGCCAGCGTCGGGACAGCTGGAACCTATGGCTACACCTTC. Its protein is CASVGTAGTYGYTF.

Only a few counts were recorded for this clone. This rearrangement joins TRBV7-9 to TRBJ2-7, with 8 bases fitting TRBD1. The germline V gene encodes CDR1 SEHNR and CDR2 FQNEAQ (reference sequence). J gave up 4 bases and V 2 bases, and 7 bases lay outside the gene matches. This CDR3 comprises 15 residues. This CDR3 is CASSLQAGGSYEQYF. The CDR3 region has the DNA TGTGCCAGCAGCTTACAAGCAGGGGGCTCGTACGAGCAGTACTTC.

This clone was seen more than once but under ten times. J is TRBJ1-2 and V is TRBV9, with TRBD1 as a possible D gene (6 bases). CDR3 length equals 17 residues. Germline CDR1 SGDLS, CDR2 YYNGEE. The V gene lost 4 bases and the J gene lost 4 bases, with 23 bases spanning the gap. In DNA, the CDR3 is TGTGCCAGCAGCTCCCAGCCGAACTTCAGGGGATCCTATGGCTACACCTTC. Protein product: CASSSQPNFRGSYGYTF.

The J gene is TRBJ2-5, the V gene TRBV6-1, with D possibly TRBD2 on 5 matching bases. Germline-derived CDR1 and CDR2 are MNHNS and SASEGT. Trimming cost V 2 bases and J 0 bases, with 13 bases left between them. This CDR3 region has 16 residues. The CDR3 DNA is TGTGCCAGCAGTGAAAGTCGGACTTATAACCAAGAGACCCAGTACTTC. This translates into CASSESRTYNQETQYF.

The J gene is TRBJ2-7, the V gene TRBV6-5; possibly TRBD2 for D (6 bases). This CDR3 has 15 amino acids. In germline, CDR1 is MNHEY, CDR2 SVGAGI. The V and J ends lost 0 bases and 2 bases respectively, with 11 bases between them. CDR3 loop: CASSYSVEGTYEQYF. CDR3 DNA: TGTGCCAGCAGTTACTCTGTGGAGGGTACCTACGAGCAGTACTTC.

The rearrangement links TRBV11-2 to TRBJ2-3, with TRBD2 matching over 9 bases. The CDR3 totals 17 residues. The germline gives CDR1 SGHAT, CDR2 FQNNGV. The V and J ends lost 0 bases and 2 bases, in that order; junction bases with no gene match: 6. CDR3 sequence (DNA): TGTGCCAGCAGCTTAGATTACCAGCGGGGGGACACAGATACGCAGTATTTT. Protein: CASSLDYQRGDTDTQYF.

This chain links TRBV5-5 with TRBJ1-5; D is unresolved. Germline CDR1 reads SGHKS; CDR2 reads YYEKEE (reference sequence). The V end lost 2 bases, the J end lost 4 bases, and 7 bases lay between the germline ends. The CDR3 runs 13 residues. This CDR3 reads CASSFGPNQPQHF. CDR3 DNA: TGTGCCAGCAGCTTTGGGCCTAATCAGCCCCAGCATTTT. The full variable domain, its missing parts supplied by reference TRBV5-5 and TRBJ1-5, is DAGVTQSPTHLIKTRGQQVTLRCSPISGHKSVSWYQQVLGQGPQFIFQYYEKEERGRGNFPDRFSARQFPNYSSELNVNALLLGDSALYLCASSFGPNQPQHFGDGTRLSIL.

This chain connects TRBV7-9 to TRBJ1-6; 7 nucleotides line up with TRBD1. This CDR3 has 15 residues. V dropped 5 bases and J dropped 6; count of bases not matched to a gene: 7. Germline V lookup: CDR1 SEHNR, CDR2 FQNEAQ (reference sequence). CDR3 amino acids: CASSRTGDSNSPLHF. CDR3 coding DNA: TGTGCCAGCAGCCGTACAGGGGACTCTAATTCACCCCTCCACTTT.

The chain recombines TRBV10-1 with TRBJ2-1; no clear D. The V end was cut by 0 bases, the J end by 12 bases, with 12 bases between. The CDR3 consists of 13 residues. Germline-derived CDR1 and CDR2 are WNHNN and SYGVQD (reference sequence). CDR3 amino acids: CASSESGRPGQFF. CDR3 DNA sequence: TGCGCCAGCAGTGAGTCGGGTAGACCAGGGCAGTTCTTC.

This sequence joins TRBV25-1 and TRBJ1-6, with D perhaps TRBD1 (6 bases). Germline V gives CDR1 MGHDK, CDR2 SYGVNS. The CDR3 extends over 16 amino acids. Trimming removed 1 base at V and 7 bases at J, with 14 bases between. CDR3 sequence reads: CASSEWGTGPNSPLHF. In DNA, the CDR3 is TGTGCCAGCAGTGAATGGGGAACAGGGCCGAATTCACCCCTCCACTTT.

The V gene is TRBV5-6, the J gene TRBJ2-7, with 11 bases that match TRBD1. The CDR3 length is 14 residues. Looked up from germline, CDR1 is SGHDT and CDR2 is YYEEEE. Germline trimming cut 4 bases from V and 4 bases from J; bases unmatched to any gene: 4. CDR3 amino acids: CASSADRGLYEQYF. CDR3 coding DNA: TGTGCCAGCAGCGCGGACAGGGGGCTATACGAGCAGTACTTC.

This clone was detected a few times. This sequence joins TRBV9 and TRBJ1-3; no clear D. The CDR3 covers 17 residues. With 0 bases removed from V and 0 bases from J, the gap between germline ends came to 13 bases. Germline-derived CDR1 and CDR2 are SGDLS and YYNGEE. CDR3 sequence reads: CASSVATYGVSGNTIYF. CDR3 sequence (DNA): TGTGCCAGCAGCGTAGCTACATATGGAGTCTCTGGAAACACCATATATTTT.

This rearrangement joins TRBV7-8 to TRBJ1-2, with TRBD1 matching 7 bases. Germline CDR1 SGHVS, CDR2 FQNEAQ. V lost 3 bases, J lost 2 bases, and 6 bases stayed unmatched. The CDR3 consists of 15 residues. The CDR3 nucleotides read TGTGCCAGCAGCTTTTGGGACAGTACCAACTATGGCTACACCTTC. Amino acids: CASSFWDSTNYGYTF.

This CDR3 reads CASSVDGGPREETQYF. DNA for the CDR3: TGTGCCAGCAGCGTAGACGGGGGTCCCAGGGAAGAGACCCAGTACTTC. V gene TRBV9 combines with J gene TRBJ2-5; D perhaps matches TRBD2 (6 bases). The length of the CDR3 is 16 residues. With 0 bases removed from V and 3 bases from J, the gap between germline ends came to 15 bases. CDR1 is SGDLS, CDR2 YYNGEE, per germline. Based on the CDR3 plus reference TRBV9 and TRBJ2-5, the full variable domain is DSGVTQTPKHLITATGQRVTLRCSPRSGDLSVYWYQQSLDQGLQFLIQYYNGEERAKGNILERFSAQQFPDLHSELNLSSLELGDSALYFCASSVDGGPREETQYFGPGTRLLVL.

This chain connects TRBV5-1 to TRBJ2-2; D is undetermined. Germline-derived CDR1 and CDR2 are SGHRS and YFSETQ. V was shortened by 1 base and J by 1 base, with 11 bases between the two germline ends. The CDR3 sequence is 16 residues long. CDR3 DNA sequence: TGCGCCAGCAGCTTGCGCCCGGTTGAGAACACCGGGGAGCTGTTTTTT. It specifies CASSLRPVENTGELFF.

The chain combines TRBV27 with TRBJ2-3, with TRBD1 as a possible D gene (7 bases). V lost 3 bases and J 8 bases, leaving 15 bases between the germline ends. Germline CDR1 and CDR2: MNHEY and SMNVEV (reference sequence). The CDR3 runs to 14 residues. CDR3 nucleotides: TGTGCCAGCAGTTTTCAGGGGGGCAGGGGTACGCAGTATTTT. Residues: CASSFQGGRGTQYF.

The chain combines TRBV5-1 with TRBJ2-2; the D is unclear. From germline, CDR1 is SGHRS and CDR2 YFSETQ. V was pared by 1 base and J by 0 bases, with 7 bases between. The CDR3 has 15 residues. The CDR3 DNA reads TGCGCCAGCAGCTTGAGCACAGCGAACACCGGGGAGCTGTTTTTT. Amino acids: CASSLSTANTGELFF.